The clone carrying this T cell receptor beta chain has ten or more counts. These data originate in a study of type 1 regulatory T cells. Study context: An in vitro protocol generated T-allo10, a Tr1-enriched, alloantigen-specific CD4 T cell product.

The length of the CDR3 is 13 residues. Trimming removed 7 bases at V and 7 bases at J, with 17 bases between. TCRdb recomputed calls from the reads with MiXCR, one row per CDR3 protein. The sample has 15,000 to 20,000 distinct CDR3 sequences, 9.5% to 13% seen once; the top ten hold over 2.5%. The rearrangement joins TRBV12-3 or TRBV12-4 to TRBJ2-7; TRBD2 is a possible D gene (8 bases). The source of this sequence is a human donor in good health. The sample comprised CD4+ T cells, either the whole sample or a sorted fraction (not recorded which). The CDR3 nucleotides read TGTGCCAGCACCCCGGGAGGGGGCGTAGAGCAGTACTTC. Translation gives CASTPGGGVEQYF.